What follows are 14 T cell receptor beta chains derived from one specimen sequenced in a study of TIL therapy for anti-PD-1-resistant metastatic lung cancer. Stated time point: pre-treatment sample, taken before nivolumab and TIL therapy. Sequencing used immunoSEQ v3. Assay: immunoSEQ multiplex PCR; the TCRdb copy retains only in-frame clones and omits some. Of fewer than 25,000 clones listed, around 71% are singletons. The source was blood, collected at baseline. All receptors come from a person aged 25-85 years with non-small cell lung cancer.

The rearrangement uses TRBV2 and TRBJ1-1, with 9 bases aligning to TRBD1. In germline, CDR1 is SNHLY, CDR2 FYNNEI. V was pared by 6 bases and J by 8 bases, with 4 bases of the junction left unmatched. The CDR3 contains 12 residues. In DNA, the CDR3 is TGTGCCAGCAGCGGACAGGGGTTGGAAGCTTTCTTT. Its protein product is CASSGQGLEAFF.

The V gene is TRBV9, the J gene TRBJ2-3; perhaps TRBD2 as D (7 bases). In germline, CDR1 is SGDLS, CDR2 YYNGEE. This CDR3 contains 17 residues. Trimming removed 4 bases from V and 0 bases from J, with 18 bases in between. CDR3: CASSRGGGASSTDTQYF. The CDR3 nucleotides are TGTGCCAGCAGCCGAGGTGGGGGGGCCTCTAGCACAGATACGCAGTATTTT.

This clone ranks as medium-sized. The chain is built from TRBV4-1 and TRBJ2-1, with D perhaps being TRBD1 or TRBD2 (6 bases each). The CDR3 has 16 amino acids. Trimming took off 6 bases at V and 5 bases at J, with 20 bases between the two ends. Germline CDR1 MGHRA, CDR2 YSYEKL. The CDR3 reads CASREGGTTPNNEQFF. CDR3 DNA: TGCGCCAGCAGGGAAGGGGGGACGACGCCTAACAATGAGCAGTTCTTC.

This rearrangement joins TRBV6-1 to TRBJ2-7, with 9 bases matching TRBD1. CDR1 is MNHNS, CDR2 SASEGT, per germline. V lost 4 bases and J lost 6; bases outside the gene matches: 13. The CDR3 totals 16 residues. CDR3 nucleotide sequence: TGTGCCAGCAGTGGGACTATGCTAAACAGGGGGCGCGAGCAGTACTTC. Translation gives CASSGTMLNRGREQYF.

V is TRBV6-2 or TRBV6-3 and J is TRBJ1-6, with 7 bases lining up with TRBD1. The germline CDR1 and CDR2 sequences are MNHEY and SVGEGT. The CDR3 is 20 residues long. Trimming cost V 2 bases and J 0 bases; bases outside gene matches: 13. The CDR3 here is CASSYNRDRIPRSYNSPLHF. CDR3 DNA sequence: TGTGCCAGCAGTTACAACCGGGACAGAATACCACGCTCCTATAATTCACCCCTCCACTTT.

The V gene is TRBV24-1, the J gene TRBJ2-7; 7 nucleotides line up with TRBD1. Losses at the gene ends were 10 bases for V and 6 bases for J; bases not matched to a gene: 5. This CDR3 comprises 11 residues. Germline-derived CDR1 and CDR2 are KGHDR and SFDVKD. CDR3: CATQGLGEQYV. As DNA, the CDR3 is TGTGCCACACAGGGGTTGGGCGAGCAGTACGTC.

This chain joins TRBV6-5 and TRBJ2-7; TRBD2 matches 7 bases. The junction had 11 bases not matched to a gene; V was cut back by 6 bases and J by 6 bases. The CDR3 loop spans 14 amino acids. CDR1 MNHEY and CDR2 SVGAGI come from the germline V gene. CDR3 protein: CASRGSGSLSEQYF. CDR3 DNA: TGTGCCAGCAGGGGTAGCGGGTCATTGTCCGAGCAGTACTTC.

The chain uses TRBV30 and TRBJ1-6; D may be TRBD1 (5 bases). CDR3 length: 15 residues. Trimming removed 3 bases from V and 5 bases from J, with 14 bases in between. The germline V gene encodes CDR1 GTSNPN and CDR2 SVGIG (reference sequence). DNA for the CDR3: TGTGCCTGGAGGGAGTCGGGGCTCAATAATTCACCCCTCCACTTT. Translation gives CAWRESGLNNSPLHF.

Here the CDR3 DNA reads TGTTCCTTTGCATTCCCCCCACACTCTGGAAACACCATATATTTT. Its translation is CSFAFPPHSGNTIYF. The rearrangement uses TRBV5-3 and TRBJ1-3; D remains ambiguous. TRBV5-3 is filed as an ORF, its function uncertain. CDR3 size: 15 residues.

V gene TRBV20-1 combines with J gene TRBJ1-1; no definite D call. V lost 3 bases and J 4 bases, leaving 6 bases between the germline ends. CDR1 is DFQATT and CDR2 is SNEGSKA in the germline V gene (reference sequence). The CDR3 extends over 11 amino acids. The DNA for the CDR3 is TGCAGTGCTAGTAGTGGCACTGAAGCTTTCTTT. This gives the protein CSASSGTEAFF.

The chain links TRBV3-1 (or the pseudogene TRBV3-2) to TRBJ2-1; TRBD2 matches at 11 bases. Germline V lookup: CDR1 LGHDT, CDR2 YNNKEL (reference sequence). The V and J ends lost 6 bases and 4 bases, in that order; junction bases with no gene match: 5. CDR3 size: 15 residues. CDR3 protein: CASSTGTSGYNEQFF. The DNA for the CDR3 is TGTGCCAGCAGTACCGGGACTAGCGGTTACAATGAGCAGTTCTTC.

V is TRBV9 and J is TRBJ2-3; 7 nucleotides match TRBD1. The CDR3 runs 14 residues. Trimming removed 3 bases from V and 4 bases from J; junction bases left unmatched: 5. Germline V gives CDR1 SGDLS, CDR2 YYNGEE. The CDR3 loop is CASSAGQLPDTQYF. The CDR3 DNA reads as TGTGCCAGCAGCGCGGGACAGCTCCCAGATACGCAGTATTTT.

This sequence joins TRBV6-2 or TRBV6-3 and TRBJ1-1; D is unclear. V lost 4 bases and J 0 bases, leaving 6 bases between the germline ends. In germline, CDR1 is MNHEY, CDR2 SVGEGT. The CDR3 is 13 residues long. CDR3 region: CASSFSMNTEAFF. The CDR3 region has the DNA TGTGCCAGCAGTTTTAGCATGAACACTGAAGCTTTCTTT.

The chain uses TRBV2 and TRBJ1-2, with 7 bases identical to TRBD1. Germline V gene lookup returns CDR1 SNHLY and CDR2 FYNNEI. V gave up 6 bases and J gave up 3 bases; unmatched junction bases: 1. This CDR3 is built from 12 residues. The CDR3 sequence is CASRGTDYGYTF. The CDR3 nucleotides are TGTGCCAGCAGAGGGACAGACTATGGCTACACCTTC.